The 20 T cell receptor beta chains below come from one sample, sequenced in a study of blood T cells in healthy people across ages. Together with a sample-barcoded 5' primer, a J-beta primer mix was included in a second PCR lasting roughly 6 to 12 cycles. One entry per CDR3 protein results from TCRdb running MiXCR on the 5' RACE reads. The table has hundreds of thousands of distinct CDR3 sequences, under 25% seen once. What was sequenced was blood. The receptors derive from a man aged 65-85 years in good health.

This clonotype turned up a few times. The rearrangement joins TRBV6-1 to TRBJ2-5, with TRBD2 matching 8 bases. The CDR3 consists of 17 residues. Looked up from germline, CDR1 is MNHNS and CDR2 is SASEGT. V gave up 10 bases and J gave up 2 bases; unmatched junction bases: 18. CDR3 loop: CATLPDSGVTYQETQYF. CDR3 DNA: TGTGCCACTCTCCCAGATAGCGGGGTCACGTATCAAGAGACCCAGTACTTC.

V is TRBV3-1 and J is TRBJ2-2, with D perhaps matching TRBD2 (5 bases). The germline V gene has CDR1 LGHDT and CDR2 YNNKEL (reference sequence). The ends were cut back, 4 bases at V and 4 bases at J, with 13 bases in the middle. The CDR3 runs to 15 residues. This chain's CDR3 is CASSPLGSSTGELFF. The CDR3 nucleotides read TGTGCCAGCAGCCCCCTTGGGAGTAGCACCGGGGAGCTGTTTTTT.

In this sample, this clonotype turned up a few times. The V and J genes are TRBV24-1 and TRBJ2-1; 10 positions agree with TRBD2. V shed 5 bases and J 7 bases; nucleotides not matched to a gene: 7. The CDR3 is 15 amino acids. Germline V gene sequence: CDR1 KGHDR, CDR2 SFDVKD. The CDR3 nucleotides are TGTGCCACCAGTGCGCCGGGACTAGCGAAAAATGAGCAGTTCTTC. Its translation: CATSAPGLAKNEQFF.

The J gene is TRBJ2-1, the V gene TRBV24-1; 11 nucleotides align to TRBD1. Trimming took 3 bases from V and 6 from J; bases not matched to a gene: 3. The CDR3 extends over 15 amino acids. Germline lookup yields CDR1 KGHDR and CDR2 SFDVKD. CDR3 protein: CATSDPGTGGNEQFF. The CDR3 DNA is TGTGCCACCAGTGATCCCGGGACAGGGGGCAATGAGCAGTTCTTC.

The chain combines TRBV20-1 with TRBJ1-2; 8 nucleotides line up with TRBD1. V dropped 5 bases and J dropped 2; count of bases not matched to a gene: 7. The CDR3 totals 14 residues. CDR1 and CDR2 (germline): DFQATT, SNEGSKA (reference sequence). The CDR3 nucleotides are TGCAGTGCTCCACGGACAGGGCCCAACTATGGCTACACCTTC. This codes for CSAPRTGPNYGYTF.

This clonotype turned up a few times. The J gene is TRBJ2-7, the V gene TRBV12-3 or TRBV12-4; the D gene could be TRBD1 or TRBD2 (5 bases each). The ends were cut back, 8 bases at V and 0 bases at J, with 14 bases in the middle. The CDR3 consists of 14 residues. CDR3 protein: CASRWSGSSYEQYF. Written as DNA, the CDR3 is TGTGCCAGCCGATGGTCAGGGAGCTCCTACGAGCAGTACTTC.

The V and J genes are TRBV19 and TRBJ1-5; D ambiguous. Looked up from germline, CDR1 is LNHDA and CDR2 is SQIVND (reference sequence). V lost 4 bases, J lost 4 bases, and 17 bases lay in between. This CDR3 contains 16 residues. The chain's CDR3 is CASSKVTWQINQPQHF. The CDR3 region has the DNA TGTGCCAGTAGTAAGGTGACGTGGCAGATTAATCAGCCCCAGCATTTT.

The J gene is TRBJ1-1, the V gene TRBV28, with D hard to call. Germline CDR1 is MDHEN and CDR2 is SYDVKM. The CDR3 is 12 residues long. The V and J ends lost 7 bases and 5 bases respectively, with 11 bases between them. In DNA, the CDR3 is TGTGCCAGCACCCTGGGAAGGACTGAAGCTTTCTTT. This translates into CASTLGRTEAFF.

This sequence joins TRBV24-1 and TRBJ2-5; 14 bases align to TRBD2. Near its end, the DNA agrees better with TRBJ2-1, so the J call may be wrong. Germline V CDR1 and CDR2: KGHDR, SFDVKD. The CDR3 is 15 amino acids. In nucleotides, the CDR3 is TGTGCCACCAGTGAGGGACTAGCGGGAGTTTGGGAGCAGTTCTTC. It encodes CATSEGLAGVWEQFF.

This clonotype was counted between two and nine times. The rearrangement uses TRBV4-1 and TRBJ2-5, with TRBD2 matching over 13 bases. Losses at the gene ends were 3 bases for V and 0 bases for J; bases not matched to a gene: 4. The germline CDR1 and CDR2 sequences are MGHRA and YSYEKL. The CDR3 totals 17 residues. This CDR3 is CASSQGTSGNHQETQYF. The DNA for the CDR3 is TGCGCCAGCAGCCAGGGGACTAGCGGGAACCACCAAGAGACCCAGTACTTC.

This clonotype turned up a few times. The chain couples TRBV28 to TRBJ2-5, with D uncertain. V was clipped by 5 bases and J by 4 bases, with 17 bases between them. In germline, CDR1 is MDHEN, CDR2 SYDVKM. The CDR3 is made up of 15 amino acids. Here the CDR3 DNA reads TGTGCCAGCAGTGACCCTCGGACGTCTTCAGAGACCCAGTACTTC. Residues: CASSDPRTSSETQYF.

On this clonotype itself: This may come from a read error, since a much larger clone is one base off. The chain joins TRBV28 to TRBJ2-7; 7 bases are shared with TRBD1. The CDR3 is made up of 13 amino acids. Germline trimming cut 6 bases from V and 0 bases from J; bases unmatched to any gene: 2. Germline CDR1 reads MDHEN; CDR2 reads SYDVKM. CDR3 in amino acids: CASRGQASYEQYF. The CDR3 region has the DNA TGTGCCAGCAGAGGACAGGCCTCCTACGAGCAGTACTTC.

This clonotype was seen at least ten times. The rearrangement joins TRBV29-1 to TRBJ2-3, with 7 nucleotides matching TRBD1. Per the germline V gene, CDR1 is SQVTM and CDR2 is ANQGSEA. The CDR3 runs to 14 residues. J lost 0 bases, V lost 7 bases, and 7 bases had no gene match. CDR3 in amino acids: CSGAGGLSTDTQYF. The CDR3 region has the DNA TGCAGCGGGGCAGGGGGATTGAGCACAGATACGCAGTATTTT.

CDR3 nucleotides: TGTGCCAGCAGCGGACGGGAACCAAACTTGGTGGGGGATCAGCCCCAGCATTTT. Protein product: CASSGREPNLVGDQPQHF. The genes are TRBV2 and TRBJ1-5; D perhaps matches TRBD1 (5 bases). The V end was cut by 6 bases, the J end by 5 bases, with 26 bases between. This CDR3 has 18 amino acids. CDR1 is SNHLY, CDR2 FYNNEI, per germline.

The chain employs TRBV2 and TRBJ2-2, with a possible D match to TRBD1 (6 bases). The germline gives CDR1 SNHLY, CDR2 FYNNEI. The CDR3 extends over 15 amino acids. The V gene lost 2 bases and the J gene lost 3 bases, with 10 bases spanning the gap. The chain's CDR3 is CASSESTGYTGELFF. The CDR3 bases are TGTGCCAGCAGTGAATCAACAGGGTACACCGGGGAGCTGTTTTTT.

This sequence joins TRBV5-1 and TRBJ2-7; TRBD1 matches at 8 bases. Trimming at V came to 1 base and at J to 0 bases, leaving 12 bases not matched to a gene. The germline CDR1 and CDR2 sequences are SGHRS and YFSETQ. The CDR3 is 18 amino acids. CDR3 loop: CASSLSSGTGLSSYEQYF. CDR3 in DNA: TGCGCCAGCAGCTTGAGCTCCGGGACAGGTCTGAGCTCCTACGAGCAGTACTTC.

The chain employs TRBV6-1 and TRBJ2-5; maybe TRBD2 (6 bases). The J call is doubtful: the DNA matches TRBJ2-7 better. Germline CDR1 is MNHNS and CDR2 is SASEGT. The CDR3 length is 13 residues. The DNA for the CDR3 is TGTGCCAGCATGAAGGGAGGTGGCTACGAGCAGTACTTC. Translating it yields CASMKGGGYEQYF.

The sample holds a few counts of this clonotype. This CDR3 is CSVDGQRPGELFF. CDR3 sequence (DNA): TGCAGCGTTGACGGCCAGCGCCCCGGGGAGCTGTTTTTT. The chain recombines TRBV29-1 with TRBJ2-2; D gene unclear. Trimming took off 3 bases at V and 6 bases at J, with 11 bases between the two ends. The germline V gene encodes CDR1 SQVTM and CDR2 ANQGSEA. There are 13 residues in the CDR3.

The chain couples TRBV7-2 to TRBJ2-5; D gene uncertain. The J call is in doubt because the DNA end fits TRBJ2-1 better. The CDR3 contains 13 residues. CDR1 SGHTA and CDR2 FQGNSA come from the germline V gene. CDR3: CASRTLLGNEQFF. Written as DNA, the CDR3 is TGTGCCAGCAGAACCTTACTGGGCAATGAGCAGTTCTTC.

In this sample, this clonotype turned up a few times. This chain links TRBV7-9 with TRBJ2-7; 9 bases are a match to TRBD2. The tail of the sequence fits TRBJ2-1 better, so the J call may be wrong. The CDR3 is made up of 16 amino acids. Germline loops: CDR1 SEHNR, CDR2 FQNEAQ (reference sequence). Here the CDR3 reads CASSLGSLAGRDEQFF. CDR3 nucleotide sequence: TGTGCCAGCAGCTTGGGGAGTCTAGCGGGGAGGGATGAGCAGTTCTTC.